These 9 T cell receptor beta chains were sequenced from one sample in a study of blood T cell repertoires in COVID-19. The protocol was immunoSEQ multiplex PCR, while the TCRdb copy is restricted to in-frame clones and leaves out a portion. The top ten hold just under 9% of the sample, which has 310,000 or so clones, approximately 88% seen once. The sequenced sample was PBMCs or T cells enriched from blood (not recorded which). These receptors all stem from a woman between 18 and 29 years old who had recovered from COVID-19.

The rearrangement uses TRBV28 and TRBJ1-1; D is perhaps TRBD1 (6 bases). Germline CDR1 is MDHEN and CDR2 is SYDVKM. Trimming took off 2 bases at V and 1 base at J, with 14 bases between the two ends. This CDR3 has 16 residues. The CDR3 loop reads CASSLDRQVGNTEAFF. The CDR3, as DNA: TGTGCCAGCAGTTTAGACAGGCAGGTGGGGAACACTGAAGCTTTCTTT.

The chain joins TRBV9 to TRBJ2-2, with TRBD2 matching over 11 bases. This CDR3 spans 16 amino acids. Germline CDR1 SGDLS, CDR2 YYNGEE. Trimming at V came to 2 bases and at J to 2 bases, leaving 2 bases not matched to a gene. The CDR3 protein is CASSVSGRENTGELFF. Written as DNA, the CDR3 is TGTGCCAGCAGCGTTAGCGGGAGGGAAAACACCGGGGAGCTGTTTTTT.

This chain joins TRBV11-1 and TRBJ2-5; tentative D call: TRBD1 (6 bases). V was trimmed by 2 bases and J by 7 bases, leaving 14 bases between them. Germline V gene data show CDR1 as SGHAT and CDR2 as FQDESV (reference sequence). This CDR3 has 14 residues. CDR3 region: CASSLQGSDATQYF. As DNA, the CDR3 is TGTGCCAGCAGCTTACAGGGGAGTGATGCGACCCAGTACTTC.

The chain couples TRBV7-3 to TRBJ2-3; D is possibly TRBD1 (5 bases). Germline CDR1 SGHTA, CDR2 FQGTGA. Deletions cut 5 bases from V and 0 bases from J, with 15 bases between. The CDR3 has 16 residues. The CDR3 region has the DNA TGTGCCAGCAGCCATGGGGCGGTCGCAAGCACAGATACGCAGTATTTT. It codes for CASSHGAVASTDTQYF.

There are a few counts of this clone. The chain carries TRBV5-6 and TRBJ1-1, with D tentatively TRBD1 (5 bases). There are 12 residues in the CDR3. Germline lookup yields CDR1 SGHDT and CDR2 YYEEEE. V lost 5 bases to trimming and J lost 3 bases, with 8 bases between them. The CDR3 sequence: CASRFRDTEAFF. Written as DNA, the CDR3 is TGTGCCAGCAGGTTCAGGGACACTGAAGCTTTCTTT.

The rearrangement uses TRBV7-8 and TRBJ1-3, with 9 bases matching TRBD1. The germline V gene encodes CDR1 SGHVS and CDR2 FQNEAQ. The CDR3 runs 19 residues. The V gene end was trimmed by 4 bases and the J gene end by 0 bases; junction bases not matched to a gene: 13. CDR3 region: CASSSPGQGPINSGNTIYF. The DNA of the CDR3 is TGTGCCAGCAGCTCACCGGGACAGGGCCCCATAAACTCTGGAAACACCATATATTTT.

This clone was detected only once. V usage is TRBV28 and J usage is TRBJ1-4; D gene uncertain. The CDR3 totals 12 residues. Trimming removed 3 bases from V and 4 bases from J, with 3 bases in between. Germline values: CDR1 MDHEN, CDR2 SYDVKM. The CDR3 sequence is CASSFLNEKLFF. The CDR3 bases are TGTGCCAGCAGTTTCCTTAATGAAAAACTGTTTTTT.

The J gene is TRBJ2-7, the V gene TRBV20-1, with a tentative D call TRBD2 (6 bases). CDR3 length: 15 amino acids. Germline V gene sequence: CDR1 DFQATT, CDR2 SNEGSKA (reference sequence). Trimming removed 3 bases from V and 1 base from J, with 16 bases in between. The CDR3 loop reads CSASREVGGSYEQYF. CDR3 in DNA: TGCAGTGCTAGTCGGGAAGTCGGGGGTTCCTACGAGCAGTACTTC.

The V and J genes are TRBV19 and TRBJ1-1; D remains ambiguous. Trimming shortened V by 5 bases and J by 4 bases, and 8 bases separated the two germline ends. Per germline, CDR1 LNHDA and CDR2 SQIVND (reference sequence). CDR3 size: 12 residues. CDR3: CASSLAGTEAFF. In DNA form, the CDR3 reads TGTGCCAGTAGTCTTGCGGGCACTGAAGCTTTCTTT.